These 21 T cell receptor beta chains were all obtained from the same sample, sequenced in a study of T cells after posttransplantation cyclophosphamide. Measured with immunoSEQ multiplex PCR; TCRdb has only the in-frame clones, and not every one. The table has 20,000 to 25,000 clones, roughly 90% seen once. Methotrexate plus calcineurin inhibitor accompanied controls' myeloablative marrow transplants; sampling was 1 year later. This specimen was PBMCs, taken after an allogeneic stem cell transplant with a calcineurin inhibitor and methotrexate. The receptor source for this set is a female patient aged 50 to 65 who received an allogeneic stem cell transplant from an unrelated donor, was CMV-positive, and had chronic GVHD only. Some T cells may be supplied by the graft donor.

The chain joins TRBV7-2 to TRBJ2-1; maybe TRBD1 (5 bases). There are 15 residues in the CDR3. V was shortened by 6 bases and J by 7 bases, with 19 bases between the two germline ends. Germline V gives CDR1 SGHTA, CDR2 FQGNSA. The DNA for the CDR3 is TGTGCCAGCAGTTTCGTGGGGCCGCCGTCGAATGAGCAGTTCTTC. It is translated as CASSFVGPPSNEQFF.

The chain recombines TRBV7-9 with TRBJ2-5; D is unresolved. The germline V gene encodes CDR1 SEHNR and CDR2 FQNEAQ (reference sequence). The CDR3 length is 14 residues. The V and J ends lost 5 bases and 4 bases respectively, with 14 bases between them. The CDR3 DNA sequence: TGTGCCAGCAGCCCACGACGGAGTTCAGAGACCCAGTACTTC. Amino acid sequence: CASSPRRSSETQYF. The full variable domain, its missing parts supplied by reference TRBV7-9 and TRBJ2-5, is DTGVSQNPRHKITKRGQNVTFRCDPISEHNRLYWYRQTLGQGPEFLTYFQNEAQLEKSRLLSDRFSAERPKGSFSTLEIQRTEQGDSAMYLCASSPRRSSETQYFGPGTRLLVL.

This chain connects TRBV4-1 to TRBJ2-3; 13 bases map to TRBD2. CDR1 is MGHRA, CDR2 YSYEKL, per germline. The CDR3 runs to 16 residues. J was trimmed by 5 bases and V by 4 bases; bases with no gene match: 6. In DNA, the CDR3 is TGCGCCAGCAGCCCTCAGGGACTAGCGGGAATAGATACGCAGTATTTT. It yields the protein CASSPQGLAGIDTQYF.

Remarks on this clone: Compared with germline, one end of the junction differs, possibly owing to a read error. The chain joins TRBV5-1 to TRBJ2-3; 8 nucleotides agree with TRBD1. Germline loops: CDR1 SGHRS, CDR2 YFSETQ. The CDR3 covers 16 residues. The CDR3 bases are TGCACCAGCAGTCCCCTCACAGGGGGTAGCACAGATACGCAGTATTTT. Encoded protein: CTSSPLTGGSTDTQYF.

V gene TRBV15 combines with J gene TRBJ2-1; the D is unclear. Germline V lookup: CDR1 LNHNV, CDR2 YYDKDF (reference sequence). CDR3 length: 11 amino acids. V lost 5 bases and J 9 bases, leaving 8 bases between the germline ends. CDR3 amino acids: CATSEMSEQFF. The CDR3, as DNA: TGTGCCACCAGCGAGATGAGTGAGCAGTTCTTC.

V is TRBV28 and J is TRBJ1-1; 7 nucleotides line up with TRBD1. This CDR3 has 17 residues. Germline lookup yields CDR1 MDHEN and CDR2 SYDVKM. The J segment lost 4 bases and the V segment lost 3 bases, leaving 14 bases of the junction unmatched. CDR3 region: CASSFPATGPVGTEAFF. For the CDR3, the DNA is TGTGCCAGCAGTTTTCCCGCGACAGGGCCGGTTGGCACTGAAGCTTTCTTT.

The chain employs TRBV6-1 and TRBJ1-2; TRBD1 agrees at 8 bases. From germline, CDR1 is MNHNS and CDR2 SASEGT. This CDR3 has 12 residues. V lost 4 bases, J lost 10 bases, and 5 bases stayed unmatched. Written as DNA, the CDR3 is TGTGCCAGCAGTGCGACAGGGGTGGCCTACACCTTC. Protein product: CASSATGVAYTF.

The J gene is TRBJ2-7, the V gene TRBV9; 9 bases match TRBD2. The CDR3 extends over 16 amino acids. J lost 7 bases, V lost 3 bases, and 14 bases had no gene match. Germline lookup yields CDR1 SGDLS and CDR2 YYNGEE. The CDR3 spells CASSGRLAETLGEQYF. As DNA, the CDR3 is TGTGCCAGCAGCGGCAGACTAGCGGAGACTCTTGGGGAGCAGTACTTC.

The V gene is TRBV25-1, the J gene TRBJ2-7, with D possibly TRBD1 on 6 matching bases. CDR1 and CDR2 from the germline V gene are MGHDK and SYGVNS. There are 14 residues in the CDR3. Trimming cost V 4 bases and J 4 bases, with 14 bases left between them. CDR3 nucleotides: TGTGCCAGCAGTGGACAGGTCCTTGGATACGAGCAGTACTTC. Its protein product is CASSGQVLGYEQYF.

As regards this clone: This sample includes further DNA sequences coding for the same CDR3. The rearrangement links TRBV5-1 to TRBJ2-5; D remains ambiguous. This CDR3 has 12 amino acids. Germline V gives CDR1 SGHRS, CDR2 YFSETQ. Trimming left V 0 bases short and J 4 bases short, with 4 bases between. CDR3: CASSLAGETQYF. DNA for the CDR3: TGCGCCAGCAGCTTGGCCGGAGAGACCCAGTACTTC.

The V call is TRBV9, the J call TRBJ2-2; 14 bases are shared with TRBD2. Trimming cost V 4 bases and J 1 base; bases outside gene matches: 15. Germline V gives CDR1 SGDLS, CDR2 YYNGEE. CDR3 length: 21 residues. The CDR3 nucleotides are TGTGCCAGCAGCCTCCGACCGGGACTAGCGGGAGATTGGGGGAACACCGGGGAGCTGTTTTTT. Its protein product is CASSLRPGLAGDWGNTGELFF. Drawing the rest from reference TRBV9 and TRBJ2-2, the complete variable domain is DSGVTQTPKHLITATGQRVTLRCSPRSGDLSVYWYQQSLDQGLQFLIQYYNGEERAKGNILERFSAQQFPDLHSELNLSSLELGDSALYFCASSLRPGLAGDWGNTGELFFGEGSRLTVL.

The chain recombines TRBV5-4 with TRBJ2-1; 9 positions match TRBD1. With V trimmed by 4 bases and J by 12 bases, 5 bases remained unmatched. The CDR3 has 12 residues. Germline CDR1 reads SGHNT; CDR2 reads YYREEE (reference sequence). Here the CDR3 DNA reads TGTGCCAGCAGCCGGGACAGGGAGGCGCAGTTCTTC. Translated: CASSRDREAQFF.

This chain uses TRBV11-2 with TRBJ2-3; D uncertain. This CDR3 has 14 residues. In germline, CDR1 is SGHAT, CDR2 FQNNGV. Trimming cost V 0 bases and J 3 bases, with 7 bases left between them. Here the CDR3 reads CASSLEGLTDTQYF. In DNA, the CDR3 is TGTGCCAGCAGCTTAGAGGGCCTTACAGATACGCAGTATTTT.

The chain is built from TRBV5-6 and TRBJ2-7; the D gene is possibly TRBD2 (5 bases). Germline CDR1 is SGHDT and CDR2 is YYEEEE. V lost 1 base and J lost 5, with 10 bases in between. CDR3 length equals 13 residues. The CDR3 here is CASSLTPSHEQYF. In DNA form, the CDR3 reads TGTGCCAGCAGCTTGACACCTAGCCACGAGCAGTACTTC.

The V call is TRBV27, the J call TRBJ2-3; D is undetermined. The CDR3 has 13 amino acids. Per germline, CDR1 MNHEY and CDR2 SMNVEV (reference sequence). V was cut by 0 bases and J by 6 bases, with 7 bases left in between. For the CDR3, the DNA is TGTGCCAGCAGTTTATCGCGGCTGGATACGCAGTATTTT. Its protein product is CASSLSRLDTQYF.

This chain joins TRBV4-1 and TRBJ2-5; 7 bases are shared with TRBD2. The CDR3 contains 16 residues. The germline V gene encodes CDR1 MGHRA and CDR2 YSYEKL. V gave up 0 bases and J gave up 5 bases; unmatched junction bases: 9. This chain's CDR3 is CASSQDWGEGRETQYF. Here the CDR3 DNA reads TGCGCCAGCAGCCAAGATTGGGGGGAGGGCCGGGAGACCCAGTACTTC.

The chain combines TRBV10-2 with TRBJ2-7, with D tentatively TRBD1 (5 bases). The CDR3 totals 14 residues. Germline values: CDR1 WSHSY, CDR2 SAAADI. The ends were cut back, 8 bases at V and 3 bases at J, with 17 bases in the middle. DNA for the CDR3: TGCGCCAGCGGAACAGGCCCCTTTGACTACGAGCAGTACTTC. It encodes CASGTGPFDYEQYF.

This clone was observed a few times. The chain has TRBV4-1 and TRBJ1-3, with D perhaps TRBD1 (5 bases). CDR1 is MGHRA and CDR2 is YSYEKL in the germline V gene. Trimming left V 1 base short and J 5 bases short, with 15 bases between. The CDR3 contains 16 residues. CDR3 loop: CASSQVTGLNRNTIYF. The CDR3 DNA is TGCGCCAGCAGCCAAGTCACAGGCCTAAACCGAAACACCATATATTTT.

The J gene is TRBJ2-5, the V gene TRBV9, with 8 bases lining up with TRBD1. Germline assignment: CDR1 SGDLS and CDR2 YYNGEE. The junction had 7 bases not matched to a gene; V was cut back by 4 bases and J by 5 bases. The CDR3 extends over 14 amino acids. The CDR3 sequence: CASSPTGGRETQYF. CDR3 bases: TGTGCCAGCAGCCCTACAGGGGGGCGCGAGACCCAGTACTTC.

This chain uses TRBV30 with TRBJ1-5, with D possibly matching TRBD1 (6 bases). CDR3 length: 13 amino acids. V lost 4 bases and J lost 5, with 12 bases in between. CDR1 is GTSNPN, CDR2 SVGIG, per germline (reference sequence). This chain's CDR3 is CAWTSGGDQPQHF. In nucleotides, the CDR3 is TGTGCCTGGACGTCGGGGGGCGATCAGCCCCAGCATTTT.

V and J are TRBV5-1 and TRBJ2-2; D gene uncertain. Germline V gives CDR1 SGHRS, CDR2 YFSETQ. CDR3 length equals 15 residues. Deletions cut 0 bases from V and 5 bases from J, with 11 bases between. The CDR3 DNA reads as TGCGCCAGCAGCTTGGATGGAGAACATACCGGGGAGCTGTTTTTT. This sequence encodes CASSLDGEHTGELFF.